The next 6 T cell receptor beta chains were all read from a single sample in a study of blood T cell repertoires in COVID-19. TCRdb keeps only in-frame clones here, not all; method: immunoSEQ multiplex PCR. The sample shows about 67,000 clones, less than 90% of them seen only once. The sample comprised peripheral blood. The receptors derive from a man in his forties or fifties with active COVID-19.

This chain uses TRBV7-3 with TRBJ2-7; D remains unclear. Germline V CDR1 and CDR2: SGHTA, FQGTGA. V was clipped by 5 bases and J by 3 bases, with 11 bases between them. This CDR3 has 13 residues. CDR3 in amino acids: CASSTTRGYEQYF. CDR3 DNA: TGTGCCAGCAGCACGACCCGAGGCTACGAGCAGTACTTC.

V and J are TRBV3-1 (or the pseudogene TRBV3-2) and TRBJ1-5; D unclear. With 10 bases removed from V and 2 bases from J, the gap between germline ends came to 12 bases. The CDR3 totals 13 residues. Per germline, CDR1 LGHDT and CDR2 YNNKEL (reference sequence). Here the CDR3 reads CATRPVGNQPQHF. For the CDR3, the DNA is TGTGCCACCCGCCCCGTAGGCAATCAGCCCCAGCATTTT.

CDR3 sequence reads: CASSRDRGFTDTQYF. The CDR3 bases are TGTGCCAGCAGCCGGGACAGGGGATTTACAGATACGCAGTATTTT. The chain employs TRBV7-3 and TRBJ2-3, with TRBD1 matching over 10 bases. Trimming cost V 5 bases and J 3 bases; bases outside gene matches: 5. This CDR3 comprises 15 residues. The germline V gene encodes CDR1 SGHTA and CDR2 FQGTGA.

This chain connects TRBV18 to TRBJ1-5; 7 bases are a match to TRBD1. Germline V gene sequence: CDR1 KGHSH, CDR2 LQKENI. The V gene end was trimmed by 3 bases and the J gene end by 2 bases; junction bases not matched to a gene: 4. The CDR3 covers 15 residues. The CDR3, as DNA: TGTGCCAGCTCACCCACAGGGGATGGCAATCAGCCCCAGCATTTT. Translation: CASSPTGDGNQPQHF. Variable domain in full (rest from reference TRBV18 and TRBJ1-5): NAGVMQNPRHLVRRRGQEARLRCSPMKGHSHVYWYRQLPEEGLKFMVYLQKENIIDESGMPKERFSAEFPKEGPSILRIQQVVRGDSAAYFCASSPTGDGNQPQHFGDGTRLSIL.

The chain uses TRBV6-5 and TRBJ2-7; 7 bases line up with TRBD1. The germline gives CDR1 MNHEY, CDR2 SVGAGI. The V and J ends lost 7 bases and 2 bases, in that order; junction bases with no gene match: 8. This CDR3 has 14 residues. The CDR3 loop is CASTRAGGPYEQYF. Written as DNA, the CDR3 is TGTGCCAGCACCAGGGCAGGGGGACCCTACGAGCAGTACTTC.

In this sample, this clone turned up once. The V gene is TRBV11-2, the J gene TRBJ1-3, with 11 bases fitting TRBD1. J gave up 0 bases and V 0 bases, and 7 bases lay outside the gene matches. Looked up from germline, CDR1 is SGHAT and CDR2 is FQNNGV. CDR3 length equals 19 residues. Written as DNA, the CDR3 is TGTGCCAGCAGCTTAGATCGGACAGGGGGCTCGTACTCTGGAAACACCATATATTTT. Residues: CASSLDRTGGSYSGNTIYF.